The clone carrying this T cell receptor (beta chain) showed up many times. The antigen remains unidentified. The data were taken from a study of T cells in Graves' hyperthyroidism and ophthalmopathy. Study-wide results and caveats: Also found in blood were most expanded thyroid clonotypes above 0.001.

RNA transcripts served as the template for amplifying TCR beta CDR3 regions. The TCR CDR3 was amplified in a first-round RT-PCR using the HTBI primer set. TCRdb reprocessed the multiplex PCR reads via MiXCR and lists one record per CDR3 protein. The table records about 560,000 distinct CDR3 sequences, approximately 14% of them present only once. CDR1 and CDR2 (germline): MDHEN, SYDVKM. The CDR3 has 14 amino acids. The V and J ends lost 5 bases and 0 bases respectively, with 8 bases between them. Over 18 months, lack of ophthalmopathy progression marked Graves' hyperthyroidism as stable. Exclusion of a patient resulted from uncontrolled infection, other autoimmune disease, pregnancy or lactation.

The sequenced material came from blood. The source is a woman aged 40-49 years with Graves' hyperthyroidism. J is TRBJ2-4 and V is TRBV28; no clear D. The CDR3 nucleotides read TGTGCCAGCAGTCCCGGACGAGCCAAAAACATTCAGTACTTC. As protein: CASSPGRAKNIQYF.